This TCR beta chain stems from a study of blood T cell repertoires in COVID-19. Across the study: Specimens from acute and convalescent COVID-19 originated in the United States, Italy and Spain. From T cells, B-cell-depleted T cells, or PBMCs came the material, which was cDNA or gDNA.

In the authors' methods: Scientists estimated how many nucleated cells there were by amplifying reference gene primers. The data were produced by immunoSEQ multiplex PCR, yet TCRdb's version contains in-frame clones alone and is incomplete. V, J and clone size derive from that table, while D and trimming were established from the DNA sequence. The repertoire holds 150,000 to 200,000 clones, around 86% seen once, with around 3.3% in the top ten. The CDR3 runs 15 residues. The germline V gene has CDR1 MNHNY and CDR2 SVGAGI (reference sequence). The V end lost 0 bases, the J end lost 5 bases, and 12 bases lay between the germline ends.

The receptor was derived from a man between 65 and 85 years old with acute or convalescent COVID-19. Sequenced sample: peripheral blood. The chain recombines TRBV6-6 with TRBJ2-3, with D hard to call. The CDR3: CASSYSRLEGDTQYF. The CDR3 nucleotides read TGTGCCAGCAGTTACTCTAGGCTAGAAGGAGATACGCAGTATTTT.